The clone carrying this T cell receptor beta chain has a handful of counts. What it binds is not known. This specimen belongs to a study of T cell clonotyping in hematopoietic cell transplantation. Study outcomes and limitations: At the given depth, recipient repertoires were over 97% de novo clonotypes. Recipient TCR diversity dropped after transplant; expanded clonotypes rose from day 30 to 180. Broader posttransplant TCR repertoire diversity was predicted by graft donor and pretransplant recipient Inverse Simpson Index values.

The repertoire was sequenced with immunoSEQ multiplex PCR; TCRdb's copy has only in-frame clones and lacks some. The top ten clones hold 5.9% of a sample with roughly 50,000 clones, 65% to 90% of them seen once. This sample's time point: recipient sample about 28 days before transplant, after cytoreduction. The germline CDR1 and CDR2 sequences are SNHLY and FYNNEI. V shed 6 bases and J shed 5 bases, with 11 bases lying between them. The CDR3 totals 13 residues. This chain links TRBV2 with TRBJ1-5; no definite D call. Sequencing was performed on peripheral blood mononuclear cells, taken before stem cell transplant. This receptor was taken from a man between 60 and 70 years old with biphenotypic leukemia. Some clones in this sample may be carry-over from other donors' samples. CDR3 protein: CASREGYHQPQHF. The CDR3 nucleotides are TGTGCCAGCAGGGAGGGTTATCATCAGCCCCAGCATTTT.